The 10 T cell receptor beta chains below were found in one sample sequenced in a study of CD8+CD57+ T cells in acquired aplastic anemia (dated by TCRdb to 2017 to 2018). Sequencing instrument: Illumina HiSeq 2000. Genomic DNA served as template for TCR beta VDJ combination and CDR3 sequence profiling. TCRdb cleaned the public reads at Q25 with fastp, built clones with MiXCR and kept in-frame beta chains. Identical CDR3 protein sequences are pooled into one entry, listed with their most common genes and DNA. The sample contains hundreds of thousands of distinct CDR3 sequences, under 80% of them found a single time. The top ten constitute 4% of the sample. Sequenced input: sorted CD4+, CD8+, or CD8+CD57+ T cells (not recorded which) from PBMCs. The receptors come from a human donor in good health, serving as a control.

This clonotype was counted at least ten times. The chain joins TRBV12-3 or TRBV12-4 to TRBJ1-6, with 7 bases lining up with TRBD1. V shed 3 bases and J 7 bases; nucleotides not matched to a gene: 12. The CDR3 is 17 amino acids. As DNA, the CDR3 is TGTGCCAGCAGTTTCGCCCGGCCGGACAGGTACAATTCACCCCTCCACTTT. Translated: CASSFARPDRYNSPLHF.

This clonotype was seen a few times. CDR3 in amino acids: CASSSRGANYGYTF. The CDR3 nucleotides are TGTGCCAGTAGCTCGCGAGGAGCAAACTATGGCTACACCTTC. The V gene is TRBV19, the J gene TRBJ1-2; D is ambiguous. In germline, CDR1 is LNHDA, CDR2 SQIVND (reference sequence). V was clipped by 6 bases and J by 2 bases, with 13 bases between them. The CDR3 length is 14 residues. Supplemented by reference TRBV19 and TRBJ1-2, the full variable domain reads DGGITQSPKYLFRKEGQNVTLSCEQNLNHDAMYWYRQDPGQGLRLIYYSQIVNDFQKGDIAEGYSVSREKKESFPLTVTSAQKNPTAFYLCASSSRGANYGYTFGSGTRLTVV.

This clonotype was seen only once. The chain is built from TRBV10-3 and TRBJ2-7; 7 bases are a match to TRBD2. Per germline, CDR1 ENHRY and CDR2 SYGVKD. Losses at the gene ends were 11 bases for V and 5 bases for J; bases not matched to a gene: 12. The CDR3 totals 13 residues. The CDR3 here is CAVARGGRNEQYF. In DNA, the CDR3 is TGTGCCGTCGCTCGCGGGGGTCGGAACGAGCAGTACTTC.

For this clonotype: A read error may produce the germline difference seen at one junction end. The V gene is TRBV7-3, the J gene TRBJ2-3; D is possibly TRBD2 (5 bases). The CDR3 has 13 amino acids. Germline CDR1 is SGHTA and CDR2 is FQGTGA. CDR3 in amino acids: CASSLSGEGEQFF. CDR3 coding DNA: TGTGCCAGCAGCTTAAGTGGTGAGGGTGAGCAGTTTTTC.

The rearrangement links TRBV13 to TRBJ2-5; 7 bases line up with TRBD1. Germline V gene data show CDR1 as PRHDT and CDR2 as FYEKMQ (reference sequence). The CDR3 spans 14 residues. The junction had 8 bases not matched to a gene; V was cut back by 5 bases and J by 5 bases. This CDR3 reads CASSLTGVRETQYF. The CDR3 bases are TGTGCCAGCAGCCTAACAGGGGTTAGGGAGACCCAGTACTTC. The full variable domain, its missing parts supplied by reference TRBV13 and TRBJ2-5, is AAGVIQSPRHLIKEKRETATLKCYPIPRHDTVYWYQQGPGQDPQFLISFYEKMQSDKGSIPDRFSAQQFSDYHSELNMSSLELGDSALYFCASSLTGVRETQYFGPGTRLLVL.

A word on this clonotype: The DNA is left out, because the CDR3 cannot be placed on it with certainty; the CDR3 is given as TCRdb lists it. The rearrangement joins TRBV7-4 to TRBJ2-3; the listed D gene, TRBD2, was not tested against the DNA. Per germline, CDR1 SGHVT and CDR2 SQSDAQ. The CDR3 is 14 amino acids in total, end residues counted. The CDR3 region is CASSFTDPSTLRTF.

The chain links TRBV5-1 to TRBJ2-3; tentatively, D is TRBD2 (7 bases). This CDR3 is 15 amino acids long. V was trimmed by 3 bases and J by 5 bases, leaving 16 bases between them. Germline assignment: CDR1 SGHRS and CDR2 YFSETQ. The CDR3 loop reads CASSSTEGGGDTQYF. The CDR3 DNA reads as TGCGCCAGCAGCTCGACCGAGGGAGGGGGAGATACGCAGTATTTT. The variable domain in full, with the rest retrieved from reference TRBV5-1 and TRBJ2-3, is KAGVTQTPRYLIKTRGQQVTLSCSPISGHRSVSWYQQTPGQGLQFLFEYFSETQRNKGNFPGRFSGRQFSNSRSEMNVSTLELGDSALYLCASSSTEGGGDTQYFGPGTRLTVL.

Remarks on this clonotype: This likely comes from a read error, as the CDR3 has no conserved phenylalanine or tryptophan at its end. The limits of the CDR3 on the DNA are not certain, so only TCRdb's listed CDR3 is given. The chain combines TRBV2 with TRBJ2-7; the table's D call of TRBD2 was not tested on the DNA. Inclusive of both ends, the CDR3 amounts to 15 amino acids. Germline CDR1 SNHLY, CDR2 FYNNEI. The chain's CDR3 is CASRGSYKSPLHFEN.

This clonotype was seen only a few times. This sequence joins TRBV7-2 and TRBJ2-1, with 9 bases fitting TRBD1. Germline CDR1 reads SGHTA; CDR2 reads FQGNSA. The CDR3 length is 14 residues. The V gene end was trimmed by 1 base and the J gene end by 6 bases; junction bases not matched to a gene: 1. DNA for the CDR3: TGTGCCAGCAGCTTAGTGGGACAGGGCAATGAGCAGTTCTTC. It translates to CASSLVGQGNEQFF.

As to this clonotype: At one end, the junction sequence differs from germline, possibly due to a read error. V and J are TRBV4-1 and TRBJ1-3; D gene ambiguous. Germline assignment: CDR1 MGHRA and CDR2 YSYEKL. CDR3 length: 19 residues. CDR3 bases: TGCGCCAGCAGCCAGGCTCTTTCCGGGATAAGTGGCTCTGGAAGCACCATATATTTT. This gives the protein CASSQALSGISGSGSTIYF.